Listed below are T cell receptor beta chains from one sample, sequenced in a study of beta chain features in type 1 diabetes. Method: immunoSEQ multiplex PCR; TCRdb's copy keeps in-frame clones and lacks some. The sample lists 150,000 to 200,000 clones, roughly 59% occurring once. The sequenced sample was naive CD4+ T cells from blood. All receptors come from a man between 25 and 39 years old with type 1 diabetes. The conserved cysteine and the conserved F or W are not part of the CDR3 here.

TRBV4-3,TRBJ2-1,ASSQTPGQNNEQF
TRBV30,TRBJ2-7,ASSTGGSYEQY
TRBV4-3,TRBJ2-5,ASSQGLANWY
TRBV6-5,TRBJ2-7,ASSYSRDNYEQY
TRBV15,TRBJ2-5,ATSRDRQKETQY
TRBV9,TRBJ2-3,ASSVVTGGWTDTQY
TRBV4-3,TRBJ2-1,ASSRDSTSGGGYNEQF
TRBV7-2,TRBJ2-3,ASSLVGQDTQY
TRBV14,TRBJ2-5,ASGRVRETQY
TRBV2,TRBJ2-3,ASRTDTQY
TRBV21-1,TRBJ1-2,ASSKVKTGENGYT
TRBV30,TRBJ1-1,AWSRTSTNTEAF
TRBV30,TRBJ1-1,AWSVKGTTEAF
TRBV25-1,TRBJ2-1,ASSEPGLAGNNEQF
TRBV6-1,TRBJ2-7,ASSERLDYEQY
TRBV28,TRBJ2-4,ASIPPGGKNIQY
TRBV7-2,TRBJ1-1,ASSEGQRTEAF
TRBV7-7,TRBJ2-5,ASSQGPQETQY
TRBV6-6,TRBJ2-3,ASKPTGITDTQY
TRBV9,TRBJ1-1,ASSVDSKGRTEAF
TRBV6-5,TRBJ2-7,ASSLGDSSSYEQY
TRBV14,TRBJ2-1,ASSQKVYNEQF
TRBV7-2,TRBJ2-2,ASSLESGLTSGELF
TRBV29-1,TRBJ2-3,SARVPRPGGTDTQY
TRBV29-1,TRBJ1-1,SAYTGGMDTEAF
TRBV9,TRBJ1-6,ASSAGQGDSPLH
TRBV4-1,TRBJ2-1,ASSQDLVFRTSGRDEQF
TRBV5-4,TRBJ1-6,ASSPGTGVNSPLH
TRBV18,TRBJ1-1,ASSPTQGQNTEAF
TRBV11-2,TRBJ2-1,ASSQDREHEQF
TRBV6-5,TRBJ2-7,ASSYEGDPMTYEQY
TRBV9,TRBJ2-5,ASSVGFGTQY
TRBV21-1,TRBJ2-1,ASSKEARGEYNEQF
TRBV7-2,TRBJ2-5,ASSLHRTSGGAGETQY
TRBV29-1,TRBJ1-2,SSFWTGSYGYT
TRBV29-1,TRBJ2-3,SAISGGVADTQY
TRBV29-1,TRBJ2-5,SVGGQQETQY
TRBV18,TRBJ1-4,ASSEDRANEKLF
TRBV7-2,TRBJ1-6,ASTLPGFPNSPLH
TRBV7-2,TRBJ2-7,ASSEFAYEQY
TRBV12-5,TRBJ2-5,ASGLVLGTVQETQY